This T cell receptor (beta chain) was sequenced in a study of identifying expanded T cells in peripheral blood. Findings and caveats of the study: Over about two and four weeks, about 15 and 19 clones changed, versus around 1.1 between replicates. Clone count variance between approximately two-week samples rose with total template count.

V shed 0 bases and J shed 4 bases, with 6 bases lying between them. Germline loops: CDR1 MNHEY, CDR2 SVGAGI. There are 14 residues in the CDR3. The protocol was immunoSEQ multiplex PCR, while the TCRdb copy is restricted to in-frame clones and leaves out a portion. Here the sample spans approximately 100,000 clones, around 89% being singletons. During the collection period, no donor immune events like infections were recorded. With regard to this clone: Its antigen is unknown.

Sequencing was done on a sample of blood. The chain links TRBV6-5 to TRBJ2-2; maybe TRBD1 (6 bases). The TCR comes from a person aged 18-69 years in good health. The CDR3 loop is CASSYSGGTGELFF. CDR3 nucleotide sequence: TGTGCCAGCAGTTACTCAGGGGGCACCGGGGAGCTGTTTTTT.